The 21 T cell receptor beta chains below come from one sample, sequenced in a study of CD8+CD57+ T cells in acquired aplastic anemia. TCR beta VDJ and CDR3 profiling used genomic DNA as template. TCRdb re-analysed the reads in MiXCR, keeping a single row per CDR3 protein. The sample has 80,000 to 100,000 distinct CDR3 sequences, less than 75% seen once; the top ten hold 55% to 65%. By flow cytometry, patients selected for sequencing had shown an expansion of CD8+CD57+ cells. Sample: sorted CD4+, CD8+, or CD8+CD57+ T cells (not recorded which) from PBMCs. Every receptor here comes from a human donor with aplastic anemia.

This clonotype was detected only a few times. The rearrangement joins TRBV7-9 to TRBJ2-7; D gene unclear. The CDR3 contains 12 residues. Germline V gene sequence: CDR1 SEHNR, CDR2 FQNEAQ (reference sequence). Between the trimmed V and J ends, which lost 5 bases and 3 bases, there was a span of 8 bases. The CDR3 DNA sequence: TGTGCCAGCAGCCTCGCTTTCTACGAGCAGTACTTC. It encodes CASSLAFYEQYF.

J is TRBJ2-2 and V is TRBV19, with D hard to call. The CDR3 is made up of 14 amino acids. Trimming cost V 6 bases and J 1 base, with 9 bases left between them. Looked up from germline, CDR1 is LNHDA and CDR2 is SQIVND (reference sequence). CDR3 DNA sequence: TGTGCCAGTAGCTTTTTCAAGAACACCGGGGAGCTGTTTTTT. Amino acid sequence: CASSFFKNTGELFF.

Concerning this clonotype itself: As the CDR3 is not closed by the conserved phenylalanine or tryptophan, this likely results from a read error. V gene TRBV9 combines with J gene TRBJ2-7; TRBD2 matches 9 bases. V trimming: 4 bases; J trimming: 0 bases; junction bases outside the gene matches: 11. Germline-derived CDR1 and CDR2 are SGDLS and YYNGEE. This CDR3 has 17 residues. The CDR3 DNA follows: TGTGCCAGCAGCCCCGCAGGCAATAGCGGGAGCTCCTACGAGCAGTACTCC. It specifies CASSPAGNSGSSYEQYS.

This clonotype occurred once. The V call is TRBV19, the J call TRBJ2-3; 12 nucleotides agree with TRBD2. Germline V lookup: CDR1 LNHDA, CDR2 SQIVND (reference sequence). The CDR3 length is 15 residues. The V gene end was trimmed by 5 bases and the J gene end by 4 bases; junction bases not matched to a gene: 4. The CDR3 coding sequence is TGTGCCAGTAGTGTACTAGCGGGAGGACCAGATACGCAGTATTTT. Encoded protein: CASSVLAGGPDTQYF. Variable domain in full (rest from reference TRBV19 and TRBJ2-3): DGGITQSPKYLFRKEGQNVTLSCEQNLNHDAMYWYRQDPGQGLRLIYYSQIVNDFQKGDIAEGYSVSREKKESFPLTVTSAQKNPTAFYLCASSVLAGGPDTQYFGPGTRLTVL.

The chain carries TRBV29-1 and TRBJ2-7; 7 nucleotides agree with TRBD1. Germline V CDR1 and CDR2: SQVTM, ANQGSEA. With V trimmed by 1 base and J by 9 bases, 9 bases remained unmatched. There are 13 residues in the CDR3. The CDR3 DNA reads TGCAGCGTTGAAGGGGGCAGGGGGTCGGGGCAGTACTTC. Its protein product is CSVEGGRGSGQYF.

V is TRBV15 and J is TRBJ2-7; a weak D match, TRBD1 (6 bases). CDR1 and CDR2 (germline): LNHNV, YYDKDF (reference sequence). The CDR3 length is 17 residues. The V gene lost 1 base and the J gene lost 0 bases, with 16 bases spanning the gap. Here the CDR3 reads CATSRVYQGRTSYEQYF. CDR3 coding DNA: TGTGCCACCAGCAGAGTATACCAGGGGCGAACCTCCTACGAGCAGTACTTC.

The chain has TRBV10-1 and TRBJ1-1; D is unresolved. From germline, CDR1 is WNHNN and CDR2 SYGVQD (reference sequence). V shed 4 bases and J shed 2 bases, with 8 bases lying between them. This CDR3 has 13 residues. The CDR3 coding sequence is TGCGCCAGCAGTGCTCAGATTAACACTGAAGCTTTCTTT. Translation: CASSAQINTEAFF.

The chain is built from TRBV25-1 and TRBJ2-1; D might be TRBD1 (7 bases). V lost 2 bases and J lost 0, with 14 bases in between. Germline V gene sequence: CDR1 MGHDK, CDR2 SYGVNS. This CDR3 region has 17 residues. The CDR3 coding sequence is TGTGCCAGCAGTGAAATGCGGGACAGAGTCTCCTACAATGAGCAGTTCTTC. Translating gives CASSEMRDRVSYNEQFF. Looking up the rest from reference TRBV25-1 and TRBJ2-1 gives the full variable domain: EADIYQTPRYLVIGTGKKITLECSQTMGHDKMYWYQQDPGMELHLIHYSYGVNSTEKGDLSSESTVSRIRTEHFPLTLESARPSHTSQYLCASSEMRDRVSYNEQFFGPGTRLTVL.

The J gene is TRBJ2-7, the V gene TRBV4-3; D call uncertain. V shed 0 bases and J shed 4 bases, with 10 bases lying between them. This CDR3 region has 14 residues. From germline, CDR1 is LGHNA and CDR2 YSLEER. CDR3 coding DNA: TGCGCCAGCAGCCAAGATAAGGGTGGATACGAGCAGTACTTC. Its translation: CASSQDKGGYEQYF.

Comments on this clonotype: One end of the junction fails to match germline, which may point to a read error. The chain combines TRBV24-1 with TRBJ2-3, with 8 bases lining up with TRBD2. This CDR3 has 15 amino acids. The germline V gene encodes CDR1 KGHDR and CDR2 SFDVKD. DNA of the CDR3: TGTGCCAGCAGTTTCAGCGGGGGTAGCACAGATACGCAGTATTTT. It specifies CASSFSGGSTDTQYF.

The table lists this clonotype with a few counts. The chain employs TRBV7-6 and TRBJ2-5, with D possibly being TRBD1 or TRBD2 (5 bases each). CDR3 length equals 15 residues. Germline V gives CDR1 SGHVS, CDR2 FNYEAQ. The V gene lost 3 bases and the J gene lost 5 bases, with 16 bases spanning the gap. In DNA, the CDR3 is TGTGCCAGCAGCTTGACACTAGGGGCCGGGGAGACCCAGTACTTC. Its protein is CASSLTLGAGETQYF.

The rearrangement uses TRBV10-3 and TRBJ1-1; a weak D match, TRBD1 (5 bases). The V end was cut by 5 bases, the J end by 1 base, with 20 bases between. Germline V gene lookup returns CDR1 ENHRY and CDR2 SYGVKD. There are 17 residues in the CDR3. The CDR3 is CAISTRPTGHRNTEAFF. The CDR3 bases are TGTGCCATCAGTACCCGCCCTACTGGACACAGGAACACTGAAGCTTTCTTT.

As for this clonotype: Relative to the germline gene, one junction end is altered; a read error may explain this. The rearrangement joins TRBV25-1 to TRBJ1-2, with 7 bases matching TRBD1. CDR1 MGHDK and CDR2 SYGVNS come from the germline V gene. The CDR3 contains 15 residues. The CDR3 region is CARSEFDRVMTDYTF. In DNA form, the CDR3 reads TGTGCCCGCAGTGAATTCGACAGGGTAATGACTGACTACACCTTC.

V and J are TRBV15 and TRBJ1-5, with D unclear. Germline CDR1 LNHNV, CDR2 YYDKDF (reference sequence). The CDR3 is 12 residues long. V was shortened by 4 bases and J by 7 bases, with 8 bases between the two germline ends. The DNA for the CDR3 is TGTGCCACCAGCATATTGGCGCAGCCCCAGCATTTT. Translating it yields CATSILAQPQHF.

The chain employs TRBV5-6 and TRBJ2-3, with D tentatively TRBD2 (6 bases). Germline V gene data show CDR1 as SGHDT and CDR2 as YYEEEE. CDR3 size: 17 residues. Trimming left V 1 base short and J 5 bases short, with 20 bases between. CDR3 bases: TGTGCCAGCAGCTTGTATTTACTCGCGGGACGAGGAGATACGCAGTATTTT. Protein sequence: CASSLYLLAGRGDTQYF.

This rearrangement joins TRBV20-1 to TRBJ2-1, with D unclear. Germline lookup yields CDR1 DFQATT and CDR2 SNEGSKA (reference sequence). This CDR3 has 10 residues. V gave up 6 bases and J gave up 4 bases, with 4 bases separating them. The CDR3 loop reads CSALYNEQFF. In DNA form, the CDR3 reads TGCAGTGCCCTTTACAATGAGCAGTTCTTC.

This clonotype was counted between two and nine times. The J gene is TRBJ2-5, the V gene TRBV20-1; D ambiguous. V lost 3 bases to trimming and J lost 4 bases, with 12 bases between them. The CDR3 totals 13 residues. Germline V gene data show CDR1 as DFQATT and CDR2 as SNEGSKA (reference sequence). The CDR3 nucleotides are TGCAGTGCTAGCGCCGGTAGGAGAGAGACCCAGTACTTC. Protein product: CSASAGRRETQYF.

This chain uses TRBV20-1 with TRBJ2-1, with TRBD1 identical over 9 bases. J gave up 1 base and V 3 bases, and 1 base lay outside the gene matches. Per the germline V gene, CDR1 is DFQATT and CDR2 is SNEGSKA (reference sequence). There are 14 residues in the CDR3. The DNA of the CDR3 is TGCAGTGCTAGGGACAGGGGATCCTACAATGAGCAGTTCTTC. Its protein product is CSARDRGSYNEQFF.

This sequence joins TRBV9 and TRBJ1-6, with D uncertain. V shed 0 bases and J shed 8 bases, with 12 bases lying between them. Germline V lookup: CDR1 SGDLS, CDR2 YYNGEE. The CDR3 has 15 amino acids. In DNA form, the CDR3 reads TGTGCCAGCAGCGTAGCGAGAGAGAGGGATTCACCCCTCCACTTT. It codes for CASSVARERDSPLHF.

The CDR3 DNA sequence: TGTGCCAGCGGGACTAGCGGGAGTCACGAGCAGTACTTC. It encodes CASGTSGSHEQYF. This chain uses TRBV2 with TRBJ2-7; 14 bases are a match to TRBD2. The length of the CDR3 is 13 residues. The V gene's germline CDR1 is SNHLY and CDR2 FYNNEI. Trimming cost V 8 bases and J 5 bases; bases outside gene matches: 2.

The V call is TRBV20-1, the J call TRBJ2-7; D may match TRBD1 or TRBD2 (5 bases each). Germline lookup yields CDR1 DFQATT and CDR2 SNEGSKA (reference sequence). V dropped 5 bases and J dropped 3 bases, with 14 bases sitting between them. The CDR3 runs to 13 residues. CDR3 coding DNA: TGCAGTGCTGCAAAGGGACGGATCTACGAGCAGTACTTC. Encoded protein: CSAAKGRIYEQYF.